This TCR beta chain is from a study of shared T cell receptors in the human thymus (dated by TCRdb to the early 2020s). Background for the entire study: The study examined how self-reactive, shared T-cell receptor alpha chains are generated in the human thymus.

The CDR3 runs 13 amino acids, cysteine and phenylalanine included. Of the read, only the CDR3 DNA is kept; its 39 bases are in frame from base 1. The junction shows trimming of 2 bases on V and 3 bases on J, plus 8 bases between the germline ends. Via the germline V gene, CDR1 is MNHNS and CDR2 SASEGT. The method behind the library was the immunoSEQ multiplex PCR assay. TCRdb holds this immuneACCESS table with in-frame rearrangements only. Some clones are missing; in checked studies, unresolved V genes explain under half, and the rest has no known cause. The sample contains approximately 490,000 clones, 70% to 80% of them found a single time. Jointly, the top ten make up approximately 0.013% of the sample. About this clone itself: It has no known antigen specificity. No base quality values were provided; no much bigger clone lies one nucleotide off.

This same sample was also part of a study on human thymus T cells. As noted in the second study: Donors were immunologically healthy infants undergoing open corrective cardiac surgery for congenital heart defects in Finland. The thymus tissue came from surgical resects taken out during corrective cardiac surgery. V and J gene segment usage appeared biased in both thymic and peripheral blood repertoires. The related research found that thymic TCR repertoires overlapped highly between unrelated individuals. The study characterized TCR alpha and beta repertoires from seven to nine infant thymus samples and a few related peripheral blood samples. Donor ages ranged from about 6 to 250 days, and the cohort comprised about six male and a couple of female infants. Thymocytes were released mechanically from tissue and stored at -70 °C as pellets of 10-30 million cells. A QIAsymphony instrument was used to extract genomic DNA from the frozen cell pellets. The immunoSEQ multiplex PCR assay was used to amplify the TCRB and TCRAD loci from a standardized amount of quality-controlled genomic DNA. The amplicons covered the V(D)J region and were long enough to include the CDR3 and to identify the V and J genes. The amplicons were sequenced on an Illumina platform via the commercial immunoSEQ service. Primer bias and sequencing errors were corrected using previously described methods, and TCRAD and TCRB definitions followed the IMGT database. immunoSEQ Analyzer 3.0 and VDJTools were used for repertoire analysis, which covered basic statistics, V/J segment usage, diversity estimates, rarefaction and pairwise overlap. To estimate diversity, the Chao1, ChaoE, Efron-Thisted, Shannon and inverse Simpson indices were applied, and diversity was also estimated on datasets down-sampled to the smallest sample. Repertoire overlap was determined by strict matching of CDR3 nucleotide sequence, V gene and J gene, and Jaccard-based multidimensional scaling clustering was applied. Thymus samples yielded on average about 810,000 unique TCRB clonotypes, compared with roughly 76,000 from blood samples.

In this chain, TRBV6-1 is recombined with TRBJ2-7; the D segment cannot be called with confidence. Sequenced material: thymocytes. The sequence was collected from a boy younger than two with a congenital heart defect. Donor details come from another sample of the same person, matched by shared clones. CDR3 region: CASSENFGYEQYF. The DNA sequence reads TGTGCCAGCAGTGAAAATTTCGGCTACGAGCAGTACTTC.